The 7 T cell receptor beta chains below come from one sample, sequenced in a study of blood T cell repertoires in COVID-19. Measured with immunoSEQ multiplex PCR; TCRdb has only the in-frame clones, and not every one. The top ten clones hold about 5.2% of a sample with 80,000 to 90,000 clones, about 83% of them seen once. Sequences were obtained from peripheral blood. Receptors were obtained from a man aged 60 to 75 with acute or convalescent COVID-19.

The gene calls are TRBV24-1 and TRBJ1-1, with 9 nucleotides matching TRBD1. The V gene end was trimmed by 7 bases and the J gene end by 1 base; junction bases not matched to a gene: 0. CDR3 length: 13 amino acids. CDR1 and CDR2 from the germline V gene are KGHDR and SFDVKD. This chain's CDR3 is CATRGQGNTEAFF. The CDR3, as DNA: TGTGCCACCAGGGGACAGGGGAACACTGAAGCTTTCTTT.

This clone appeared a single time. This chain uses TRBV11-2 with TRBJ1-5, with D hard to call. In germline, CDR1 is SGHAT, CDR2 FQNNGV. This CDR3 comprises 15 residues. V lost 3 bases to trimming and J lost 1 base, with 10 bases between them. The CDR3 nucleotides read TGTGCCAGCAGCTTGGCTACGGGGAGCAATCAGCCCCAGCATTTT. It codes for CASSLATGSNQPQHF.

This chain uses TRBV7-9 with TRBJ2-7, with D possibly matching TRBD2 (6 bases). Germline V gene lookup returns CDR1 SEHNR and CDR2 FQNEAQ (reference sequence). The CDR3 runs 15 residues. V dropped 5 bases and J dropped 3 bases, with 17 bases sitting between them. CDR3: CASSPHRGSDYEQYF. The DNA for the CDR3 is TGTGCCAGCAGCCCCCATCGGGGGAGTGACTACGAGCAGTACTTC.

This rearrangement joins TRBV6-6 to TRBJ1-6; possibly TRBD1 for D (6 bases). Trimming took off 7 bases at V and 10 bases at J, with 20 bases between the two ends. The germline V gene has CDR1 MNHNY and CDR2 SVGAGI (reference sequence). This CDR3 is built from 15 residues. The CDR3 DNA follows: TGTGCCAGCACCGGACGACAGGTACAGGAGTCACCCCTCCACTTT. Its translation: CASTGRQVQESPLHF.

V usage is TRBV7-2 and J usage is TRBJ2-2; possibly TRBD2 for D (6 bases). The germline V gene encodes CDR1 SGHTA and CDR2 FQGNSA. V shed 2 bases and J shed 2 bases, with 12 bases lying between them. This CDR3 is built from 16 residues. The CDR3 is CASSLLSGTNTGELFF. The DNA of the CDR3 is TGTGCCAGCAGCTTATTGTCGGGGACTAACACCGGGGAGCTGTTTTTT.

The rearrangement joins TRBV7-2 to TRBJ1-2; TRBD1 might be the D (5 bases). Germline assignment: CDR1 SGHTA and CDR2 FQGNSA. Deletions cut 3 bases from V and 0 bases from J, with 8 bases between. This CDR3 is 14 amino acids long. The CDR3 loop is CASSLTETNYGYTF. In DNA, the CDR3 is TGTGCCAGCAGCTTGACAGAGACTAACTATGGCTACACCTTC.

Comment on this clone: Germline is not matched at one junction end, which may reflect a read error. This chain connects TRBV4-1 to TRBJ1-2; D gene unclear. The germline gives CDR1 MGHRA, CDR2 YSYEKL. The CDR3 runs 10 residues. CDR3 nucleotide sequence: TGCGCCAGCAGCCAAGATTTTCCTGTTTTC. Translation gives CASSQDFPVF.